This TCR beta chain originates from a study of T cell responses to AZD1222 COVID-19 vaccine (dated by TCRdb to about 2021). Background on the whole study: Because spike-specific TCR depth and breadth did not differ between the two schedules, AZD1222 recipients who got a second dose at roughly 4 weeks were pooled with those who got a second dose at roughly 12 weeks. Trial participants were enrolled into age subgroups of 18-55, 56-69 and 70-plus years, which contained roughly 140, 27 and 60 TCR-sequenced participants, respectively. TCR sequencing covered more than 230 trial participants: 207 given two doses of AZD1222 and around 26 given two doses of MenACWY control vaccine.

A distance of 15 bases separates the germline ends of V and J, which lose 6 bases and 7 bases respectively. The cysteine opens and the phenylalanine closes a CDR3 of 13 amino acids. The retained sequence is limited to the CDR3, 39 bases, with the frame set at the first base. This specimen's time point label, per the study, means: baseline before first vaccination. Vaccinee samples came from UK trials COV001 and COV002, including a single-blind randomized controlled phase 2/3 trial of AZD1222 (ChAdOx1 nCoV-19) in healthy adults. For TCRbeta chain sequencing, PBMC samples were collected from trial participants at day 0 and at day 28 after the second dose. Worth noting for this clone: It has no known antigen specificity. It has no much larger one-base neighbor in the sample; base qualities were not kept.

Overall study results and their limits: No day 14 peak-response samples were available, so repertoires were characterized only after the peak T cell response. Conclusions about previously exposed vaccinees are limited because only a handful of AZD1222 recipients were SARS-CoV-2 seropositive at baseline. In the small 56-69-year group, the increase in depth fell short of significance, most likely because of low power. Participants were mostly white British and included more females than males, and it was suggested by the authors that clonal diversity may have been underestimated. Reportedly, almost half of the unique spike-specific TCRs recognized epitopes lying outside the regions that are mutated in the B.1.351 and B.1.1.7 variants. The whole spike protein was spanned by vaccine-associated CD4 TCRs, and dominant responses were seen in regions 160-218 and 743-854. Spike-specific TCR breadth and depth rose significantly after two AZD1222 doses compared with day 0 and with MenACWY recipients.

The CDR3 regions of human TCRbeta chains were analyzed by immunosequencing. In the authors' own workflow: TCRs in the repertoires were matched against a reference library of SARS-CoV-2-specific TCRs that had been generated with the MIRA antigen-specificity platform. Breadth was defined as the fraction of unique TCRs that were SARS-CoV-2-associated, and depth was defined as the fraction of total T cells that were SARS-CoV-2-associated. Using the MIRA data, each spike-specific TCR was assigned both to the spike region to which the TCR was reactive and to a CD4 or CD8 class. Log10-transformed breadth and depth values were compared by one-way ANOVA with Sidak's multiple comparisons tests. What TCRdb holds here is the immuneACCESS table cut down to in-frame rearrangements. Part of the clones is not present; checked against another copy, under half of the missing clones reflect an unresolved V gene, and the others are unexplained. The V and J calls and clone size are taken from that table; D and trimming were inferred from the DNA. The sample table shows some 94,000 clones, and 90% to 95% are seen once. The ten largest clones capture roughly 12% of the sample.

The specimen was peripheral blood, collected on day 0 of AZD1222 vaccination. The receptor's source is an adult in good health. The chain was built from TRBV12-3 or TRBV12-4 and TRBJ2-5; 5 matching bases give a weak D call of TRBD2. The CDR3 region: CASSPTSRGTQYF. The DNA is TGTGCCAGCAGCCCGACCTCTCGGGGGACCCAGTACTTC.